The 2 T cell receptor beta chains reported below all come from one sample, sequenced in a study of cytomegalovirus exposure and HLA in healthy donors. Researchers ran the PCR with 60 Vbeta and 13 Jbeta primers. The protocol was immunoSEQ multiplex PCR, while the TCRdb copy is restricted to in-frame clones and leaves out a portion. The table shows about 180,000 clones, with about two thirds occurring only once. The source material was PBMCs. The receptors stem from a human donor in good health.

The chain links TRBV27 to TRBJ2-5; D is unclear. Trimming pared 1 base from V and 4 bases from J, leaving 10 bases between. CDR1 and CDR2 (germline): MNHEY, SMNVEV (reference sequence). CDR3 size: 14 residues. CDR3 sequence (DNA): TGTGCCAGCAGTTTATTGTTTCCGGGAGAGACCCAGTACTTC. Protein: CASSLLFPGETQYF.

The V gene is TRBV10-2, the J gene TRBJ1-6, with D possibly being TRBD1 (6 bases). The V gene lost 0 bases and the J gene lost 5 bases, with 14 bases spanning the gap. This CDR3 contains 17 residues. In germline, CDR1 is WSHSY, CDR2 SAAADI. CDR3 region: CASSESIGQSNNSPLHF. The CDR3 region has the DNA TGCGCCAGCAGTGAGTCTATTGGACAGTCAAATAATTCACCCCTCCACTTT.